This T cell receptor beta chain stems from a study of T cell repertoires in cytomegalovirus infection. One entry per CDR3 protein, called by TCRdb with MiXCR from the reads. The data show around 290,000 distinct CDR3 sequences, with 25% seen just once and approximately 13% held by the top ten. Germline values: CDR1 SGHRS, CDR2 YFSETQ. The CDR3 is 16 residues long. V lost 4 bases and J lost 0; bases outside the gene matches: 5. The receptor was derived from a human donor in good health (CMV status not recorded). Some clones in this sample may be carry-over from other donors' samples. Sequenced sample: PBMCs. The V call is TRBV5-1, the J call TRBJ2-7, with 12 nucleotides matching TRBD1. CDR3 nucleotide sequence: TGCGCCAGCAGCCCGGGGACAGGGGGCCCCTCCTACGAGCAGTACTTC. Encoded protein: CASSPGTGGPSYEQYF.